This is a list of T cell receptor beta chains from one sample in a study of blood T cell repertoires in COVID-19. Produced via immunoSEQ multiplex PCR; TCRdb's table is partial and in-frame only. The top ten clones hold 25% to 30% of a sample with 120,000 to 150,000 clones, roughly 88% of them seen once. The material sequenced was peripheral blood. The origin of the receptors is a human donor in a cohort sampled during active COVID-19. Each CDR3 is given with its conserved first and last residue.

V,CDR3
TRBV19,CASSITGGTEAFF
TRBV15,CATSRDWGGTGGVLRLFF
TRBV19,CASSIEGQGGQPQHF
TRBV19,CASSSQGGAGEQYF
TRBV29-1,CSVGPGQGTEAFF
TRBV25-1,CASSEYMAGEGTEAFF
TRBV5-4,CASSRGQPKNTEAFF
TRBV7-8,CASSLGTGARLNTEAFF
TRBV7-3,CASSLKGLAGEETQYF
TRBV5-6,CASSLGANQPQHF
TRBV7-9,CASSSSGGRGYGYTF
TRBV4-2,CASSQETGVTQYF
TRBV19,CASSRQDSYNSPLHF
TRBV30,CAWSRPRDTTYEQYF
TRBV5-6,CASSPEGPNYGYTF
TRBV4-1,CASSQIQGLVDTQYF